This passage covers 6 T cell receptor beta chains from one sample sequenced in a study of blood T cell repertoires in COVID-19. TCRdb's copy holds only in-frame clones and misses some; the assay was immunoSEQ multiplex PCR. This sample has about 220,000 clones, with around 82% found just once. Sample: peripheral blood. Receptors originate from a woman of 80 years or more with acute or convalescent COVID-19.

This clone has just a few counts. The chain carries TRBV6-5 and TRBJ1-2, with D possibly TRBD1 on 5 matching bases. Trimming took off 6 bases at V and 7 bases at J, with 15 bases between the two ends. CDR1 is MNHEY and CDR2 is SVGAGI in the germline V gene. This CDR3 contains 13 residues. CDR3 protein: CASRRDSKTGYTF. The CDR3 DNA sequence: TGTGCCAGCAGACGGGACTCGAAAACTGGCTACACCTTC.

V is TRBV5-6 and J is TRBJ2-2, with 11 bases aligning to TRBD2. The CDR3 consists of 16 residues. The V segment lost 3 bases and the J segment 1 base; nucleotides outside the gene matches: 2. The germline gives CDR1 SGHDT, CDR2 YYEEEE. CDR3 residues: CASSSLAGENTGELFF. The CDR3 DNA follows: TGTGCCAGCAGCTCACTAGCGGGGGAGAACACCGGGGAGCTGTTTTTT.

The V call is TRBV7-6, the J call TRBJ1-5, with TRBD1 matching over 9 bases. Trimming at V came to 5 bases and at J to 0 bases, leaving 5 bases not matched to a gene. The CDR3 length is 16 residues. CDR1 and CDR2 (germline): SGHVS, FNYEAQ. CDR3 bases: TGTGCCAGCAGCCAAGGACAGGGGATTAGCAATCAGCCCCAGCATTTT. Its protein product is CASSQGQGISNQPQHF.

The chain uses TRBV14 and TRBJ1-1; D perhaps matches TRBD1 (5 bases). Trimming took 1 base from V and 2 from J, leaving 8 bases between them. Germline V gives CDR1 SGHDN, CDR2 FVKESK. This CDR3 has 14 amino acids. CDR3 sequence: CASSQVTVNTEAFF. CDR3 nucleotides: TGTGCCAGCAGCCAAGTGACAGTTAACACTGAAGCTTTCTTT.

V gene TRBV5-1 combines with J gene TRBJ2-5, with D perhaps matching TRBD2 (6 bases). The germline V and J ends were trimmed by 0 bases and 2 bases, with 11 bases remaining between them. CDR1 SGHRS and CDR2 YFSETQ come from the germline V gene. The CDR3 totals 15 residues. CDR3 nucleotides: TGCGCCAGCAGCTTGGGTGGACTACGGCAAGAGACCCAGTACTTC. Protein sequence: CASSLGGLRQETQYF.

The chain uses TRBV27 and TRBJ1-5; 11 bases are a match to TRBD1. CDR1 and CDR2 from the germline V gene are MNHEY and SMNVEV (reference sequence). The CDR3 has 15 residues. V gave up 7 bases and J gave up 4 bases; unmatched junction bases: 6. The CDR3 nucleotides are TGTGCCAGCACCTGGGGGACAGGGGGAAATCAGCCCCAGCATTTT. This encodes CASTWGTGGNQPQHF.